The sequence of this TCR beta chain was determined in a study of CXCR3-negative and CXCR3-positive naive CD8 T cells. Study findings and constraints: Relative to CXCR3-negative naive cells, CXCR3-positive naive cells had more hydrophobic TRB CDR3s.

About this clonotype itself: Its cognate antigen is unknown.

This CDR3 is 15 amino acids long. Germline V lookup: CDR1 MNHEY, CDR2 SVGAGI. TRB cDNA was prepared as libraries by UMI-labeled 5' RACE. TCRdb re-called the 5' RACE reads and gives one entry per CDR3 protein, without DNA. The sample's table shows 5,000 to 6,500 distinct CDR3 sequences. Phenotypically, naive CD8+ T cells corresponded to CD45RO-CCR7+CD27+CD95-. Specimen: naive CXCR3- CD8+ T cells from blood. As to subset: CD45RO-CCR7+CD27+CD95- naive CD8+ T cells lacking CXCR3 (TNR3-). The chain uses TRBV6-5 and TRBJ2-3; the D call of TRBD2 rests on TCRdb alone, since no DNA is present to check it. The receptor comes from a human donor in good health. Some clones in this sample may be carry-over from other donors' samples. CDR3 protein: CASSYIAGVTDTQYF.